The T cell receptor (beta chain) described here comes from a study of T cell repertoires in cytomegalovirus infection. Overall study: An indication of both CMV infection and matching HLA type came from public TCR beta signatures. The study's findings and limits: There were carriers of CMV plus the relevant HLA, and cumulative public TCR beta family frequency identified them.

A single record per CDR3 protein comes from TCRdb applying MiXCR to the reads. The table shows around 99,000 distinct CDR3 sequences, with around 28% occurring only once. A remark on this clonotype: The antigen is not known.

CDR1 and CDR2 from the germline V gene are MNHEY and SVGAGI. The length of the CDR3 is 12 residues. V lost 0 bases and J lost 10, with 9 bases in between. This sample comprised CD8+ T cells from cultured PBMCs, obtained from culture after CMV antigen stimulation. This clonotype was obtained from a human donor in good health (CMV status not recorded). Some clones in this sample may be carry-over from other donors' samples. V usage is TRBV6-5 and J usage is TRBJ1-1, with a weak D call TRBD1 (6 bases). CDR3 bases: TGTGCCAGCAGTTACTCCGGGGGGCGAGCTTTCTTT. Translation: CASSYSGGRAFF.